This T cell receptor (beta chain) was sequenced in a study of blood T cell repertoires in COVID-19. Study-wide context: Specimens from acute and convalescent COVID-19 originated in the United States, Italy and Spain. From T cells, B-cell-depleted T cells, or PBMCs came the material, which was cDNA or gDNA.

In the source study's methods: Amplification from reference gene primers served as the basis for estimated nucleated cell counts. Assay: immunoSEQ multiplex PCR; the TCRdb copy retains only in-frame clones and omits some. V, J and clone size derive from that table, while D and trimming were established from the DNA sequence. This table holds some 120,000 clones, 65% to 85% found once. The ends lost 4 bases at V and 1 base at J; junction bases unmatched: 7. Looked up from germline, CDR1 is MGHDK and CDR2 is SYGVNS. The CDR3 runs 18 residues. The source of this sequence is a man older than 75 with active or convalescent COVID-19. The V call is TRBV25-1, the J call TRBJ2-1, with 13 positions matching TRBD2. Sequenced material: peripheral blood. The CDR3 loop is CASSASRTSGGSYNEQFF. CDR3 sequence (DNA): TGTGCCAGCAGTGCCTCGCGGACTAGCGGGGGTTCCTACAATGAGCAGTTCTTC.